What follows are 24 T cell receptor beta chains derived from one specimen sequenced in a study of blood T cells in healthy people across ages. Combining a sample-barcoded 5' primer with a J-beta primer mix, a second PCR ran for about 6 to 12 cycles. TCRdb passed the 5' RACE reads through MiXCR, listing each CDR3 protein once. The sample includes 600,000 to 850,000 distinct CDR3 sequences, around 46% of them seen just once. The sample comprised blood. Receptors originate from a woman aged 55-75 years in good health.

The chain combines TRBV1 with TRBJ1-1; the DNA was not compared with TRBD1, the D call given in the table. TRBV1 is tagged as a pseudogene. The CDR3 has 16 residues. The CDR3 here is CTSTIQQGAGCTEAFF. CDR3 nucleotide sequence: TGCACCAGCACAATACAACAGGGGGCCGGGTGCACTGAAGCTTTCTTT.

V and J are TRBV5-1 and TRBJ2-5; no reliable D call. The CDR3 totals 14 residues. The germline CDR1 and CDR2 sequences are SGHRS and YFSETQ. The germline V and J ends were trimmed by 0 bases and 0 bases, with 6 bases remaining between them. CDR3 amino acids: CASSLDGNQETQYF. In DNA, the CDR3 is TGCGCCAGCAGCTTGGATGGTAACCAAGAGACCCAGTACTTC.

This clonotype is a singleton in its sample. CDR3 coding DNA: TGCGCCAGCAGCCAAGATCTAGCGGGGAACCACAATGAGCAGTTCTTC. Amino acid sequence: CASSQDLAGNHNEQFF. The chain is built from TRBV4-1 and TRBJ2-1, with TRBD2 matching over 9 bases. Germline V gene data show CDR1 as MGHRA and CDR2 as YSYEKL. V shed 0 bases, J shed 5 bases, and the junction held 5 bases outside the gene matches. This CDR3 comprises 16 residues.

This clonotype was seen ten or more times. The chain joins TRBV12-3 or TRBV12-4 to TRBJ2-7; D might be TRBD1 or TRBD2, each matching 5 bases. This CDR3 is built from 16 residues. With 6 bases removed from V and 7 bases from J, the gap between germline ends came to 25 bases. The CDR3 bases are TGTGCCAGCAGCCCCGGGACCCAAGAAGGGCTGGATGAGCAGTACTTC. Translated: CASSPGTQEGLDEQYF.

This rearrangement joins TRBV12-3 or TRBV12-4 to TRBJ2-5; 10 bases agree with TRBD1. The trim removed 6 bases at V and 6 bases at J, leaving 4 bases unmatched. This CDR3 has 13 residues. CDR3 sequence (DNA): TGTGCCAGCAGGCAGACAGGGGGCCAGACCCAGTACTTC. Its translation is CASRQTGGQTQYF.

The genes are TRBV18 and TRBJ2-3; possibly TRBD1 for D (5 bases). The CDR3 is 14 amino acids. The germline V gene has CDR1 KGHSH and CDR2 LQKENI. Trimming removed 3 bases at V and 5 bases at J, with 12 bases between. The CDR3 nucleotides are TGTGCCAGCTCACCTCGATCAGGGAAAGATACGCAGTATTTT. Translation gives CASSPRSGKDTQYF.

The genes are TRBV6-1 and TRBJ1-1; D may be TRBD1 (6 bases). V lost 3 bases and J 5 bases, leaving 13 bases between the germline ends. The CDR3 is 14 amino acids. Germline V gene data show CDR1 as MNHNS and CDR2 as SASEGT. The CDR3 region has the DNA TGTGCCAGCAGTGACGGGGGCCCTCGGACTGAAGCTTTCTTT. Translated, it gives CASSDGGPRTEAFF.

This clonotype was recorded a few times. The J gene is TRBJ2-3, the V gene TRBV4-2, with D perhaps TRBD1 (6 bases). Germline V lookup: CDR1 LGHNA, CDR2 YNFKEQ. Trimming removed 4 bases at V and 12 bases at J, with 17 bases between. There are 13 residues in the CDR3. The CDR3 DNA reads TGTGCCAGCAGCCGAAATGGACAGTCGGGACAGTATTTT. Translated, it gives CASSRNGQSGQYF.

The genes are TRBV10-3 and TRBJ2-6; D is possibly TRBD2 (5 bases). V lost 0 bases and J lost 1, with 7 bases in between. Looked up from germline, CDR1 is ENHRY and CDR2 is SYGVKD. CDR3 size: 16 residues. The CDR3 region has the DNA TGTGCCATCAGTGAGTCAAGGAGGTCTGGGGCCAACGTCCTGACTTTC. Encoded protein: CAISESRRSGANVLTF.

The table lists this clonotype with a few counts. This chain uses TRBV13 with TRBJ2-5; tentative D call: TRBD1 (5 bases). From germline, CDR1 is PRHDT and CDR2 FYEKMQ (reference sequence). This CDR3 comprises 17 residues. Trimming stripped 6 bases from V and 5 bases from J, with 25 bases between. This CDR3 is CASSPTEKGAMGETQYF. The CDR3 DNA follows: TGTGCCAGCAGTCCTACAGAGAAAGGGGCGATGGGGGAGACCCAGTACTTC. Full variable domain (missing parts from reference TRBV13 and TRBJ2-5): AAGVIQSPRHLIKEKRETATLKCYPIPRHDTVYWYQQGPGQDPQFLISFYEKMQSDKGSIPDRFSAQQFSDYHSELNMSSLELGDSALYFCASSPTEKGAMGETQYFGPGTRLLVL.

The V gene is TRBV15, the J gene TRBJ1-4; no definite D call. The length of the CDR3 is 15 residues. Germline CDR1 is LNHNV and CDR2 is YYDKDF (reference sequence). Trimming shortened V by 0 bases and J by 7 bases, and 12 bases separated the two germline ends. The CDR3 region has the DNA TGTGCCACCAGCAGAGAGGAGGGCTTCCGTGAAAAACTGTTTTTT. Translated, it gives CATSREEGFREKLFF.

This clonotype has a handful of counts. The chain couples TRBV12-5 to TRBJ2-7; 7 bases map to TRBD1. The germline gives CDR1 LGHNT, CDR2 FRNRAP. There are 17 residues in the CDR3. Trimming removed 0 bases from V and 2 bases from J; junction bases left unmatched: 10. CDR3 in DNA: TGTGCTAGTGGTTTGGTCAGATGGGGACAGCCGGCCTACGAGCAGTACTTC. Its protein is CASGLVRWGQPAYEQYF.

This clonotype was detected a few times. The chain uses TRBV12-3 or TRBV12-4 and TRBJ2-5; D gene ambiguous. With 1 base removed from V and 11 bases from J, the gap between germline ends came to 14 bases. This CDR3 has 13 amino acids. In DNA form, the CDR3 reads TGTGCCAGCAGTTTAGTTGTGAACAATGAGCAGTACTTC. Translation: CASSLVVNNEQYF.

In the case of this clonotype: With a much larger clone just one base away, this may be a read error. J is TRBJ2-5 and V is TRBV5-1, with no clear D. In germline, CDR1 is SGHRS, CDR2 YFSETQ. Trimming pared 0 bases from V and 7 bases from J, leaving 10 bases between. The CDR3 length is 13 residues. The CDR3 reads CASSLGNRGTQYF. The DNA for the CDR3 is TGCGCCAGCAGCTTGGGTAACCGAGGGACCCAGTACTTC.

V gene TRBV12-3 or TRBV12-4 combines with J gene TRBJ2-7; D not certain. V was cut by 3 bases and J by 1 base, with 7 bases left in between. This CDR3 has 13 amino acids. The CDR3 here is CASSFTKSYEQYF. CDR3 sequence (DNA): TGTGCCAGCAGTTTTACCAAGTCCTACGAGCAGTACTTC.

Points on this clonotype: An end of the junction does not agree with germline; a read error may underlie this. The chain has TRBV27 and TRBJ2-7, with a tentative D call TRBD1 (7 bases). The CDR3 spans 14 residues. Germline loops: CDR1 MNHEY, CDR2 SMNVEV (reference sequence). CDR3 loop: CASSLGGGGYKQYF. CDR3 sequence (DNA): TGTGCCAGCAGTTTAGGAGGGGGCGGCTACAAGCAGTACTTC.

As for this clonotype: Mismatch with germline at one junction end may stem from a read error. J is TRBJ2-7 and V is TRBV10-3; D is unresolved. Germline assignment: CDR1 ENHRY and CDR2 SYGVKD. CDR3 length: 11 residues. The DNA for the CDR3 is TGTGCCGTCAGTGGGCGGTCCGAGCAGTACTTC. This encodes CAVSGRSEQYF.

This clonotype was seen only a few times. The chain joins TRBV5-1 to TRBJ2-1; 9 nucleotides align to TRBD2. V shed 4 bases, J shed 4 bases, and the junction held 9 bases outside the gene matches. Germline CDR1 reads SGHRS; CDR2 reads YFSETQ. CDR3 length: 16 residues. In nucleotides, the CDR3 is TGCGCCAGCAGCCCGGGAGCACTAGCGGGTTACAATGAGCAGTTCTTC. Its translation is CASSPGALAGYNEQFF.

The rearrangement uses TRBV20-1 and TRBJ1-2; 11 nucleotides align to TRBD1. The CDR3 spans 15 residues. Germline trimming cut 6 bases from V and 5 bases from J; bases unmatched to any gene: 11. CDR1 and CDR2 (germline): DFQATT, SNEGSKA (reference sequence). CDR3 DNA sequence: TGCAGTGCCCCCGGGGGACAGGGGGGAACTTATGGCTACACCTTC. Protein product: CSAPGGQGGTYGYTF.

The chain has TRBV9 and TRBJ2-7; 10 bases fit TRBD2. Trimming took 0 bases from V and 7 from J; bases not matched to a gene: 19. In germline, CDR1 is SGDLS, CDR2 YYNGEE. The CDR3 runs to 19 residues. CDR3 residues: CASSVAGASGSVKYGEQYF. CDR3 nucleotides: TGTGCCAGCAGCGTAGCTGGGGCTAGCGGGAGTGTAAAGTACGGTGAGCAGTACTTC. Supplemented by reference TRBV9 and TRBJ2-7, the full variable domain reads DSGVTQTPKHLITATGQRVTLRCSPRSGDLSVYWYQQSLDQGLQFLIQYYNGEERAKGNILERFSAQQFPDLHSELNLSSLELGDSALYFCASSVAGASGSVKYGEQYFGPGTRLTVT.

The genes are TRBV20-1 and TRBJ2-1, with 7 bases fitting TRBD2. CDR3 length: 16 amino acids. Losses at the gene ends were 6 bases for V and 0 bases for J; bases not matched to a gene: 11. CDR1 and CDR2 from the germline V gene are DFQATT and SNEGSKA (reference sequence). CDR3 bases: TGCAGTGCCAGCACACTAGCGACCAGCTCCTACAATGAGCAGTTCTTC. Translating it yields CSASTLATSSYNEQFF.

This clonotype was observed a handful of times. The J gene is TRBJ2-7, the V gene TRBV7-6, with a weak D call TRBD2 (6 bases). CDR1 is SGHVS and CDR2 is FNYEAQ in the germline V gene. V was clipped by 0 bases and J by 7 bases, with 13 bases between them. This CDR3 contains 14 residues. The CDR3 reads CASSLARGANEQYF. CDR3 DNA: TGTGCCAGCAGCTTAGCGCGCGGGGCTAATGAGCAGTACTTC.

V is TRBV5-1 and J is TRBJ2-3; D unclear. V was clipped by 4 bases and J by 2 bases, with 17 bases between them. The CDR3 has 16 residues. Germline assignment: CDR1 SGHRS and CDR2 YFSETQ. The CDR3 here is CASSNSSSPSTDTQYF. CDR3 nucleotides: TGCGCCAGCAGCAACTCAAGCAGCCCCTCCACAGATACGCAGTATTTT.

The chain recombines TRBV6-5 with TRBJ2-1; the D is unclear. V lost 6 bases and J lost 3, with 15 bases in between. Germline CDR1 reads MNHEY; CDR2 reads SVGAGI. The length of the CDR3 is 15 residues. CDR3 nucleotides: TGTGCCAGCAGGATCCGAAAGGAGAGCTACAATGAGCAGTTCTTC. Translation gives CASRIRKESYNEQFF.